Below are 9 T cell receptor beta chains sequenced from a single sample in a study of neurological immune-mediated disorders. TCRdb itself ran the 5' RACE reads through MiXCR, one entry per CDR3 protein. The sample lists 65,000 to 70,000 distinct CDR3 sequences, 3.9% occurring once. The sequencing input was PBMCs. These TCRs come from a man in his thirties or forties with multiple sclerosis.

In its sample, this clonotype was seen many times. This chain connects TRBV9 to TRBJ2-6; the D is unclear. The CDR3 totals 17 residues. CDR1 is SGDLS, CDR2 YYNGEE, per germline. The V and J ends lost 2 bases and 4 bases respectively, with 16 bases between them. The CDR3 here is CASSVRLDGSGANVLTF. Written as DNA, the CDR3 is TGTGCCAGCAGCGTCCGATTGGATGGGTCCGGGGCCAACGTCCTGACTTTC.

This clonotype was counted many times. The rearrangement joins TRBV3-1 to TRBJ1-2; unclear D gene. The CDR3 length is 13 residues. From germline, CDR1 is LGHDT and CDR2 YNNKEL (reference sequence). V dropped 0 bases and J dropped 4 bases, with 6 bases sitting between them. CDR3 nucleotide sequence: TGTGCCAGCAGCCAAGAAGCTCCCTATGGCTACACCTTC. Translation: CASSQEAPYGYTF.

This clonotype occurred many times. The J gene is TRBJ2-2, the V gene TRBV7-2, with D uncertain. CDR1 and CDR2 from the germline V gene are SGHTA and FQGNSA. V lost 4 bases, J lost 3 bases, and 12 bases lay in between. This CDR3 has 15 residues. This CDR3 is CASSSNWWDTGELFF. As DNA, the CDR3 is TGTGCCAGCAGCTCAAATTGGTGGGACACCGGGGAGCTGTTTTTT.

This clonotype was seen many times. The chain combines TRBV18 with TRBJ2-3, with TRBD2 matching over 7 bases. CDR3 length: 17 amino acids. Germline CDR1 and CDR2: KGHSH and LQKENI. The junction had 15 bases not matched to a gene; V was cut back by 3 bases and J by 6 bases. CDR3 residues: CASSPLPRTGGGDTQYF. In DNA, the CDR3 is TGTGCCAGCTCACCCCTACCCAGGACGGGGGGTGGTGATACGCAGTATTTT.

This clonotype showed up many times. CDR3 coding DNA: TGTGCCATCAGTGAGTCGGAACGAGGGCTGAACTATGGCTACACCTTC. Protein sequence: CAISESERGLNYGYTF. This chain uses TRBV10-3 with TRBJ1-2; D not resolved. Per the germline V gene, CDR1 is ENHRY and CDR2 is SYGVKD. The ends were cut back, 0 bases at V and 2 bases at J, with 13 bases in the middle. The CDR3 has 16 amino acids.

The V call is TRBV5-1, the J call TRBJ2-7; D gene ambiguous. The V end lost 4 bases, the J end lost 5 bases, and 13 bases lay between the germline ends. The length of the CDR3 is 13 residues. CDR1 is SGHRS, CDR2 YFSETQ, per germline. The CDR3 nucleotides read TGCGCCAGCAGCCTCGAAAGGATCAACGAGCAGTACTTC. It specifies CASSLERINEQYF.

This clonotype was detected ten times or more. The J gene is TRBJ1-6, the V gene TRBV6-5, with a weak D call TRBD1 (5 bases). There are 15 residues in the CDR3. Trimming took 4 bases from V and 7 from J, leaving 14 bases between them. Germline-derived CDR1 and CDR2 are MNHEY and SVGAGI. The CDR3 DNA follows: TGTGCCAGCAGTTCACGCAGGGCGATGAATTCACCCCTCCACTTT. Translated, it gives CASSSRRAMNSPLHF.

This clonotype was recorded at least ten times. The V and J genes are TRBV20-1 and TRBJ2-1, with 14 bases identical to TRBD2. Trimming cost V 3 bases and J 6 bases; bases outside gene matches: 4. The CDR3 has 15 amino acids. Germline CDR1 is DFQATT and CDR2 is SNEGSKA (reference sequence). The CDR3 coding sequence is TGCAGTGCTAGGGCCGGGACTAGCGGGGGCAATGAGCAGTTCTTC. Translated: CSARAGTSGGNEQFF.

This clonotype appeared many times. The gene calls are TRBV11-2 and TRBJ2-7; D call uncertain. The V and J ends lost 5 bases and 2 bases respectively, with 19 bases between them. Germline values: CDR1 SGHAT, CDR2 FQNNGV. CDR3 size: 16 residues. The CDR3 nucleotides read TGTGCCAGCAGCCAGATGGGGTTCGGGTCAACCTACGAGCAGTACTTC. Residues: CASSQMGFGSTYEQYF.